This TCR beta chain is drawn from a study of T cell responses to AZD1222 COVID-19 vaccine. Across the whole study: Analysis merged second doses at about 4 or about 12 weeks.

The data were produced by immunoSEQ multiplex PCR, yet TCRdb's version contains in-frame clones alone and is incomplete. The sample lists approximately 94,000 clones, 85% to 90% occurring once. Comment on this clone: Its antigen is currently unknown.

Study results and limitations: Unmutated variant regions are reportedly the target of nearly half of TCRs that are spike-specific.

With 4 bases removed from V and 0 bases from J, the gap between germline ends came to 7 bases. The CDR3 contains 15 residues. From germline, CDR1 is LGHDT and CDR2 YNNKEL (reference sequence). The clonotype originates from an adult in good health. This chain joins TRBV3-1 (or the pseudogene TRBV3-2) and TRBJ2-6, with a weak D call TRBD1 (6 bases). Specimen: peripheral blood, collected on day 0 of AZD1222 vaccination. Here the CDR3 DNA reads TGTGCCAGCAGCCCGGACAGCTCTGGGGCCAACGTCCTGACTTTC. It codes for CASSPDSSGANVLTF.